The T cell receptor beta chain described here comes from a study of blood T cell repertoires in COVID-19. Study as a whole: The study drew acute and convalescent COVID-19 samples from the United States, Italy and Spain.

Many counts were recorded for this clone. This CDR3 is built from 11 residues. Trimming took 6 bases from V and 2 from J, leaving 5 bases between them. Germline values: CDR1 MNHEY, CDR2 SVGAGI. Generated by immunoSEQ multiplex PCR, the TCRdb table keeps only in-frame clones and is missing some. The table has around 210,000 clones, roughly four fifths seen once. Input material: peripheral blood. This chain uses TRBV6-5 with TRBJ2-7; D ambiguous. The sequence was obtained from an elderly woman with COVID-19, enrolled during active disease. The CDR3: CASRAPYEQYF. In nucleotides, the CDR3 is TGTGCCAGCAGGGCCCCCTACGAGCAGTACTTC.